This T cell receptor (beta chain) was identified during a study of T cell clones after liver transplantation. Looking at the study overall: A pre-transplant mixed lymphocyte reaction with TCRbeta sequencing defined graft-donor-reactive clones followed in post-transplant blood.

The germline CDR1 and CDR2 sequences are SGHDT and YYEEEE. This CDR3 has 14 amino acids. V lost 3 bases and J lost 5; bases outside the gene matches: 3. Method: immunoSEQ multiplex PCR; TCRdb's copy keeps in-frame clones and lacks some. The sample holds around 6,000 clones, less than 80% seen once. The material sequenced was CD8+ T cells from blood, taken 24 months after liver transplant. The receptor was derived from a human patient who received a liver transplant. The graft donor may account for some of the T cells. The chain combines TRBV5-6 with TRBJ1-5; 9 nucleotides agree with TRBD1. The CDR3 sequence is CASSSGQGYQPQHF. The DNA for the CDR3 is TGTGCCAGCAGCTCGGGACAGGGATATCAGCCCCAGCATTTT.